Given below is one T cell receptor beta chain in context. In the original workflow: From reference gene primer amplification, estimates of nucleated cell counts were derived. Method: immunoSEQ multiplex PCR; TCRdb's copy keeps in-frame clones and lacks some. Clonal size and the V and J genes are those of that table, whereas D and trimming came from the DNA. The sample records tens of thousands of clones, more than 75% being singletons. The sample belongs to a study of blood T cell repertoires in COVID-19. Study overall: Nucleic acid was either cDNA or gDNA, and it came from T cells, B-cell-depleted T cells, or PBMCs.

Germline CDR1 reads SEHNR; CDR2 reads FQNEAQ (reference sequence). J was trimmed by 5 bases and V by 5 bases; bases with no gene match: 5. CDR3 length: 16 residues. This clonotype originated in a man in his forties or fifties with acute or convalescent COVID-19. The sample comprised peripheral blood. The gene calls are TRBV7-9 and TRBJ2-1; 14 positions match TRBD2. CDR3 protein: CASSPPGLAGDNEQFF. In nucleotides, the CDR3 is TGTGCCAGCAGCCCACCGGGACTAGCGGGAGACAATGAGCAGTTCTTC.